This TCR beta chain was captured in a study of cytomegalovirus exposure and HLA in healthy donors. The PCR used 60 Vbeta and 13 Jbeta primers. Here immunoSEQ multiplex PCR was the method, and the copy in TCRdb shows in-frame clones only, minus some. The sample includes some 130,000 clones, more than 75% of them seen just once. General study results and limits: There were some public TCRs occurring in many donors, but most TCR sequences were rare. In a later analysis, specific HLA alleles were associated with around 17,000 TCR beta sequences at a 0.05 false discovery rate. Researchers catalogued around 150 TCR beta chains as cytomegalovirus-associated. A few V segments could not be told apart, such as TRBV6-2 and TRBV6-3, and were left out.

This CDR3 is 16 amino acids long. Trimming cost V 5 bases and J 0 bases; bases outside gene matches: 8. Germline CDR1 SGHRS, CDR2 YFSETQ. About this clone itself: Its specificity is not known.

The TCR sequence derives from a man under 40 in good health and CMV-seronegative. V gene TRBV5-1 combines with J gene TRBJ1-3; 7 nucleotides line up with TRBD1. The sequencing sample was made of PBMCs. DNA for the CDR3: TGCGCCAGCAGTTATGGACAGGTCCTCTCTGGAAACACCATATATTTT. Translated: CASSYGQVLSGNTIYF.